One sample yielded the 27 T cell receptor beta chains listed below, sequenced in a study of OX40 agonist ivuxolimab in advanced cancers. Using immunoSEQ multiplex PCR, the repertoire was profiled, and TCRdb retains in-frame clones only, with some absent. Of fewer than 85,000 clones in the sample, around 81% were seen once. Sequenced here: CD4+ or CD8+ T cells sorted from blood, sampled in a trial of the OX40 agonist ivuxolimab. Receptors originate from an adult with an advanced solid tumor such as melanoma, head and neck, liver or kidney cancer.

The CDR3 DNA reads as TGTGCCAGCAGCTTGGGCCCTCGTCAGGGTTACGCTAACTATGGCTACACCTTC. The encoded protein is CASSLGPRQGYANYGYTF. The genes are TRBV7-9 and TRBJ1-2; perhaps TRBD1 as D (5 bases). CDR1 is SEHNR, CDR2 FQNEAQ, per germline (reference sequence). The CDR3 is made up of 18 amino acids. Trimming stripped 3 bases from V and 0 bases from J, with 20 bases between.

The chain joins TRBV6-1 to TRBJ1-1; D is unresolved. Germline V CDR1 and CDR2: MNHNS, SASEGT. CDR3 length: 14 residues. The V gene lost 0 bases and the J gene lost 1 base, with 6 bases spanning the gap. Here the CDR3 reads CASSEAGPNTEAFF. The CDR3 coding sequence is TGTGCCAGCAGTGAAGCAGGACCGAACACTGAAGCTTTCTTT.

This sequence joins TRBV19 and TRBJ2-2; TRBD2 aligns across 8 bases. The V and J ends lost 5 bases and 5 bases, in that order; junction bases with no gene match: 13. CDR1 and CDR2 from the germline V gene are LNHDA and SQIVND (reference sequence). The CDR3 is 17 amino acids. Here the CDR3 DNA reads TGTGCCAGTAGTCCGCGACTAGCGCGTGTGGGAACCGGGGAGCTGTTTTTT. Amino acid sequence: CASSPRLARVGTGELFF.

In its sample, this clone was seen once. The genes are TRBV5-1 and TRBJ1-1; D remains ambiguous. CDR3 size: 13 residues. The germline gives CDR1 SGHRS, CDR2 YFSETQ. V was cut by 5 bases and J by 3 bases, with 11 bases left in between. CDR3 nucleotides: TGCGCCAGCAGGCCCCCTGGGTACACTGAAGCTTTCTTT. It specifies CASRPPGYTEAFF.

Turning to this clone: A read error may account for a junction end that differs from germline. The CDR3 region has the DNA TGTGCCAGCAGAGAAACCGGGACTGACCTTCGGTTC. Protein sequence: CASRETGTDLRF. The chain combines TRBV2 with TRBJ2-7; possibly TRBD2 for D (6 bases). The CDR3 loop spans 12 amino acids. Germline V gives CDR1 SNHLY, CDR2 FYNNEI.

The rearrangement uses TRBV6-1 and TRBJ1-4; 12 bases agree with TRBD1. The CDR3 length is 14 residues. The V and J ends lost 6 bases and 8 bases, in that order; junction bases with no gene match: 4. Per the germline V gene, CDR1 is MNHNS and CDR2 is SASEGT. The CDR3 spells CASSTGTGGEKLFF. In DNA, the CDR3 is TGTGCCAGCAGCACCGGGACAGGGGGCGAAAAACTGTTTTTT.

The CDR3: CASSLAPTGLNVLTF. The CDR3 coding sequence is TGCGCCAGCAGCTTGGCCCCGACCGGGCTCAACGTCCTGACTTTC. This chain links TRBV5-1 with TRBJ2-6; no definite D call. Germline V gene sequence: CDR1 SGHRS, CDR2 YFSETQ. The length of the CDR3 is 15 residues. V shed 0 bases and J shed 9 bases, with 13 bases lying between them.

This sequence joins TRBV6-1 and TRBJ2-4, with TRBD2 as a possible D gene (6 bases). Germline V gene lookup returns CDR1 MNHNS and CDR2 SASEGT. With 5 bases removed from V and 0 bases from J, the gap between germline ends came to 17 bases. The CDR3 has 17 residues. The CDR3, as DNA: TGTGCCAGCAGTCAAGGGGAATGGGGACTAGCCAAAAACATTCAGTACTTC. Its translation is CASSQGEWGLAKNIQYF.

The V gene is TRBV29-1, the J gene TRBJ2-5; 7 positions match TRBD2. CDR1 and CDR2 (germline): SQVTM, ANQGSEA. There are 10 residues in the CDR3. J was trimmed by 9 bases and V by 6 bases; bases with no gene match: 4. The DNA of the CDR3 is TGCAGCGTGGGGAGGGATCCCCAGTACTTC. The encoded protein is CSVGRDPQYF.

The chain uses TRBV13 and TRBJ2-1, with TRBD2 as a possible D gene (7 bases). CDR1 is PRHDT, CDR2 FYEKMQ, per germline (reference sequence). V was pared by 9 bases and J by 2 bases, with 20 bases between. This CDR3 has 16 residues. CDR3 in amino acids: CASATFGGAPYNEQFF. The CDR3 DNA sequence: TGTGCCAGTGCTACCTTTGGGGGGGCCCCCTACAATGAGCAGTTCTTC.

This chain connects TRBV9 to TRBJ1-1; perhaps TRBD1 as D (5 bases). Trimming stripped 0 bases from V and 1 base from J, with 10 bases between. The CDR3 runs 15 residues. Germline CDR1 reads SGDLS; CDR2 reads YYNGEE. Here the CDR3 DNA reads TGTGCCAGCAGCGTAGCTGGGGCGTCGAACACTGAAGCTTTCTTT. Residues: CASSVAGASNTEAFF.

The rearrangement uses TRBV7-9 and TRBJ2-7; 9 nucleotides match TRBD2. The CDR3 covers 15 residues. Germline loops: CDR1 SEHNR, CDR2 FQNEAQ (reference sequence). V lost 5 bases, J lost 3 bases, and 8 bases stayed unmatched. CDR3 nucleotide sequence: TGTGCCAGCAGCCCACAACTAGCGGGTCACTACGAGCAGTACTTC. It specifies CASSPQLAGHYEQYF.

J is TRBJ2-5 and V is TRBV18; the D gene is possibly TRBD1 (5 bases). The germline V gene has CDR1 KGHSH and CDR2 LQKENI. The V end lost 3 bases, the J end lost 1 base, and 15 bases lay between the germline ends. CDR3 size: 16 residues. The CDR3 loop is CASSPGAPGSQETQYF. The CDR3 bases are TGTGCCAGCTCACCTGGGGCCCCAGGGTCCCAAGAGACCCAGTACTTC.

The chain links TRBV19 to TRBJ2-4; D is perhaps TRBD2 (6 bases). The CDR3 runs to 12 residues. Trimming cost V 4 bases and J 8 bases, with 9 bases left between them. The germline CDR1 and CDR2 sequences are LNHDA and SQIVND (reference sequence). CDR3 in amino acids: CASSTGGDIQYF. As DNA, the CDR3 is TGTGCCAGTAGTACCGGAGGGGACATTCAGTACTTC.

The rearrangement links TRBV11-2 to TRBJ2-5; 13 positions agree with TRBD2. Trimming took 4 bases from V and 5 from J; bases not matched to a gene: 7. This CDR3 region has 16 residues. Looked up from germline, CDR1 is SGHAT and CDR2 is FQNNGV. CDR3 sequence (DNA): TGTGCCAGCAGCTCAGGGACTAGCGGGATGGGCGAGACCCAGTACTTC. Its translation: CASSSGTSGMGETQYF.

The rearrangement joins TRBV27 to TRBJ2-2; perhaps TRBD2 as D (6 bases). The CDR3 is 17 residues long. CDR1 and CDR2 (germline): MNHEY, SMNVEV (reference sequence). Trimming shortened V by 2 bases and J by 5 bases, and 18 bases separated the two germline ends. The CDR3 DNA follows: TGTGCCAGCAGTTTAGAAACCCGTGGGGGGATGACCGGGGAGCTGTTTTTT. Translated, it gives CASSLETRGGMTGELFF.

The CDR3 spells CASSYSWDSGNTIYF. The CDR3 DNA follows: TGTGCCAGCAGTTACTCATGGGATTCTGGAAACACCATATATTTT. The J gene is TRBJ1-3, the V gene TRBV6-5; D not certain. From germline, CDR1 is MNHEY and CDR2 SVGAGI. The CDR3 spans 15 residues. The V gene lost 0 bases and the J gene lost 1 base, with 7 bases spanning the gap.

CDR3 DNA sequence: TGCGCCAGCAGCCCAAAGGGACAGAACTACGAGCAGTACTTC. This translates into CASSPKGQNYEQYF. The rearrangement uses TRBV5-1 and TRBJ2-7; 7 positions agree with TRBD1. The CDR3 has 14 amino acids. V dropped 4 bases and J dropped 3; count of bases not matched to a gene: 7. Germline CDR1 reads SGHRS; CDR2 reads YFSETQ.

This rearrangement joins TRBV21-1 to TRBJ1-6; the table calls TRBD1, which could not be checked here. TRBV21-1 is annotated as a pseudogene. The CDR3 extends over 16 amino acids. As DNA, the CDR3 is TGTGCCAGCAGCACACACGACAGGGTCGGAAATTCACCCCTCCACTTT. Protein sequence: CASSTHDRVGNSPLHF.

The rearrangement joins TRBV5-1 to TRBJ2-2; D unclear. The CDR3 length is 14 residues. In germline, CDR1 is SGHRS, CDR2 YFSETQ. Trimming pared 1 base from V and 3 bases from J, leaving 7 bases between. The CDR3 is CASSLNVDTGELFF. CDR3 bases: TGCGCCAGCAGCTTGAACGTAGACACCGGGGAGCTGTTTTTT.

CDR3: CASSAGTGLDGYTF. CDR3 sequence (DNA): TGTGCCAGCAGTGCCGGGACAGGGTTAGATGGCTACACCTTC. V gene TRBV6-5 combines with J gene TRBJ1-2, with TRBD1 identical over 9 bases. The length of the CDR3 is 14 residues. J was trimmed by 6 bases and V by 5 bases; bases with no gene match: 7. Germline CDR1 and CDR2: MNHEY and SVGAGI.

The V call is TRBV6-6, the J call TRBJ2-3; no definite D call. CDR1 MNHNY and CDR2 SVGAGI come from the germline V gene (reference sequence). This CDR3 region has 11 residues. V lost 5 bases and J lost 15, with 15 bases in between. For the CDR3, the DNA is TGTGCCAGCAGTATTGGGGTCCTGAGATATTTT. It specifies CASSIGVLRYF.

The J gene is TRBJ2-1, the V gene TRBV7-9; no definite D call. Germline V gene lookup returns CDR1 SEHNR and CDR2 FQNEAQ (reference sequence). This CDR3 is built from 15 residues. Between the trimmed V and J ends, which lost 5 bases and 4 bases, there was a span of 15 bases. This CDR3 reads CASSPATVGYNEQFF. CDR3 sequence (DNA): TGTGCCAGCAGCCCGGCAACCGTCGGTTACAATGAGCAGTTCTTC.

This sequence joins TRBV28 and TRBJ2-5; tentatively, D is TRBD1 or TRBD2 (5 bases each). The CDR3 loop spans 16 amino acids. V was pared by 2 bases and J by 6 bases, with 19 bases between. The V gene's germline CDR1 is MDHEN and CDR2 SYDVKM. The CDR3 bases are TGTGCCAGCAGTTTAGAGGGGTTTAGCGTCACGCAGACCCAGTACTTC. Translating gives CASSLEGFSVTQTQYF.

The CDR3 bases are TGTGCCAGCTCACCGAAGGCGGGGGCCATCACAGATACGCAGTATTTT. This translates into CASSPKAGAITDTQYF. This sequence joins TRBV18 and TRBJ2-3; TRBD2 is a possible D gene (7 bases). V was cut by 3 bases and J by 2 bases, with 15 bases left in between. The CDR3 contains 16 residues. CDR1 is KGHSH and CDR2 is LQKENI in the germline V gene.

The chain joins TRBV25-1 to TRBJ2-3; D gene unclear. This CDR3 comprises 13 residues. The V gene lost 10 bases and the J gene lost 0 bases, with 11 bases spanning the gap. CDR1 MGHDK and CDR2 SYGVNS come from the germline V gene. CDR3: CATSGVSTDTQYF. The DNA of the CDR3 is TGTGCCACCTCCGGCGTGAGCACAGATACGCAGTATTTT.

This clone has just one count. The V gene is TRBV7-3, the J gene TRBJ1-1; D call uncertain. Germline values: CDR1 SGHTA, CDR2 FQGTGA. Trimming pared 5 bases from V and 8 bases from J, leaving 21 bases between. This CDR3 is 15 amino acids long. The CDR3 protein is CASSKIAGDTIEAFF. CDR3 DNA: TGTGCCAGCAGCAAGATAGCCGGAGACACCATAGAAGCTTTCTTT.